This T cell receptor (beta chain) is from a study of control samples from healthy donors and cancer patients. The CDR3 is made up of 12 amino acids. Looked up from germline, CDR1 is MNHEY and CDR2 is SMNVEV (reference sequence). Trimming removed 2 bases at V and 7 bases at J, with 8 bases between. Only in-frame clones appear in the TCRdb table, and some are missing; sequencing was by immunoSEQ multiplex PCR. The table records about 250,000 clones, roughly four fifths of them present only once. The receptor comes from a woman in her sixties or seventies with lung cancer. The source material was PBMCs. V is TRBV27 and J is TRBJ1-1; no clear D gene. CDR3 residues: CASSLRPGEAFF. DNA for the CDR3: TGTGCCAGCAGTTTACGGCCCGGTGAAGCTTTCTTT.